This is a list of T cell receptor beta chains from one sample in a study of T cell repertoires in cytomegalovirus infection. TCRdb independently ran MiXCR on the reads; one entry per CDR3 protein. The repertoire includes roughly 300,000 distinct CDR3 sequences, 9.5% of them detected once, and approximately 4.7% sits in the top ten. Sequenced sample: PBMCs. These receptor sequences come from a human donor in good health (CMV status not recorded). Some clones in this sample may be carry-over from other donors' samples. Both conserved end residues are part of each CDR3. A D gene is named only where the DNA matches it firmly. A row's size may be missing; if present it is once, few, many or a size class.

D gene	CDR3 length	V gene	clone size	J gene	CDR3 protein	CDR3 DNA
NA	15	TRBV11-2	few	TRBJ2-5	CASSSRLPLGETQYF	TGTGCCAGCAGCTCGAGACTGCCCCTCGGCGAGACCCAGTACTTC
NA	14	TRBV6-5	few	TRBJ1-1	CASRRDIEGTEAFF	TGTGCCAGCAGGAGGGACATTGAAGGCACTGAAGCTTTCTTT
NA	15	TRBV27	many	TRBJ1-2	CASSPGSRVNYGYTF	TGTGCCAGCAGTCCCGGCTCCAGGGTTAACTATGGCTACACCTTC
TRBD1	14	TRBV7-6	NA	TRBJ2-7	CASSFYTGGYEQYF	TGTGCCAGCAGCTTTTACACAGGGGGCTACGAGCAGTACTTC
NA	14	TRBV7-3	many	TRBJ2-3	CASSRQDESDTQYF	TGTGCCAGCAGCCGACAGGACGAATCAGATACGCAGTATTTT
NA	14	TRBV7-2	many	TRBJ1-5	CASARGLGNQPQHF	TGTGCCAGCGCCCGGGGTTTGGGCAATCAGCCCCAGCATTTT
NA	15	TRBV20-1	NA	TRBJ2-1	CSARDRGHSYNEQFF	TGCAGTGCTAGAGATCGGGGCCACTCCTACAATGAGCAGTTCTTC
TRBD2	15	TRBV20-1	few	TRBJ2-1	CSAPFRTSGYNEQFF	TGCAGTGCTCCATTTAGGACTAGCGGGTACAATGAGCAGTTCTTC
NA	16	TRBV7-8	many	TRBJ2-2	CASKGWQGGNTGELFF	TGTGCCAGCAAAGGGTGGCAGGGCGGAAACACCGGGGAGCTGTTTTTT
NA	15	TRBV7-2	many	TRBJ2-2	CASSLHRVRTGELFF	TGTGCCAGCAGCTTACACAGGGTACGAACCGGGGAGCTGTTTTTT
NA	14	TRBV28	few	TRBJ1-4	CASSSPGTSEKLFF	TGTGCCAGCAGTTCCCCCGGGACCTCAGAAAAACTGTTTTTT
NA	14	TRBV4-2	few	TRBJ2-7	CASSQRDVEDEQYF	TGTGCCAGCAGCCAAAGGGACGTTGAGGACGAGCAGTACTTC
NA	13	TRBV30	NA	TRBJ2-3	CAWSRQSTDTQYF	TGTGCCTGGAGTAGGCAAAGCACAGATACGCAGTATTTT
NA	16	TRBV6-6	many	TRBJ2-1	CASRNPGGKSYNEQFF	TGTGCCAGCAGAAACCCCGGGGGAAAATCCTACAATGAGCAGTTCTTC
NA	14	TRBV7-6	many	TRBJ1-1	CASSLRGGPTEAFF	TGTGCCAGCAGCTTACGTGGAGGACCCACTGAAGCTTTCTTT
NA	14	TRBV12-3/TRBV12-4	few	TRBJ1-2	CASSFANTNYGYTF	TGTGCCAGCAGTTTTGCAAACACTAACTATGGCTACACCTTC
TRBD2	16	TRBV27	few	TRBJ2-2	CASSPGLAGAPGELFF	TGTGCCAGCAGTCCGGGACTAGCGGGAGCTCCCGGGGAGCTGTTTTTT
TRBD1	15	TRBV12-3/TRBV12-4	few	TRBJ1-1	CASSPNRGGGTEAFF	TGTGCCAGCAGCCCCAACAGGGGTGGAGGCACTGAAGCTTTCTTT
TRBD2	19	TRBV4-3	few	TRBJ2-1	CASMFTSGGVPEGYNEQFF	TGCGCCAGCATGTTCACTAGCGGGGGGGTACCAGAAGGTTACAATGAGCAGTTCTTC
TRBD2	13	TRBV12-3/TRBV12-4	many	TRBJ2-7	CASSSGLADEQYF	TGTGCCAGCAGTTCTGGACTAGCGGACGAGCAGTACTTC
TRBD2	16	TRBV28	NA	TRBJ2-2	CASSKPLAGVTGELFF	TGTGCCAGCAGTAAACCCCTAGCGGGGGTGACCGGGGAGCTGTTTTTT
TRBD2	14	TRBV7-6	few	TRBJ2-7	CASSPGTSVYEQYF	TGTGCCAGCAGCCCCGGGACTAGCGTCTACGAGCAGTACTTC
NA	14	TRBV27	NA	TRBJ1-1	CASSLRDLNTEAFF	TGTGCCAGCAGTCTCCGGGACTTGAACACTGAAGCTTTCTTT
TRBD2	18	TRBV7-2	many	TRBJ2-5	CASSLDLLAGGSQETQYF	TGTGCCAGCAGCTTAGATTTGCTAGCGGGGGGATCACAAGAGACCCAGTACTTC
NA	15	TRBV4-3	few	TRBJ1-5	CASSQDRGRSQPQHF	TGCGCCAGCAGCCAAGATCGCGGTCGGAGTCAGCCCCAGCATTTT
NA	16	TRBV7-2	many	TRBJ2-5	CASSPPGSGARETQYF	TGTGCCAGCAGCCCTCCTGGCAGCGGAGCTCGGGAGACCCAGTACTTC
TRBD2	13	TRBV20-1	NA	TRBJ2-5	CSARSGGGRTQYF	TGCAGTGCTAGATCGGGAGGGGGGCGGACCCAGTACTTC
TRBD2	19	TRBV6-2/TRBV6-3	many	TRBJ2-1	CASSYSRESSGILYNEQFF	TGTGCCAGCAGTTACTCTCGTGAGTCTAGCGGGATCCTCTACAATGAGCAGTTCTTC
TRBD2	17	TRBV6-2/TRBV6-3	NA	TRBJ2-1	CASSPTRGAGVAYEQFF	TGTGCCAGCAGCCCCACCCGGGGTGCGGGAGTAGCCTATGAGCAGTTCTTC
TRBD1	15	TRBV19	NA	TRBJ1-1	CASSTQGQGSTEAFF	TGTGCCAGTAGTACCCAGGGACAGGGTAGCACTGAAGCTTTCTTT
TRBD1	13	TRBV28	NA	TRBJ1-2	CASRRQGGYGYTF	TGTGCCAGCAGACGACAGGGGGGCTATGGCTACACCTTC
NA	15	TRBV7-8	many	TRBJ1-5	CASSLLRDGNQPQHF	TGTGCCAGCAGCTTACTACGGGACGGGAATCAGCCCCAGCATTTT
NA	16	TRBV12-3/TRBV12-4	NA	TRBJ2-2	CASSTIGRDGAGELFF	TGTGCCAGCAGTACCATCGGCCGGGATGGGGCCGGGGAGCTGTTTTTT
TRBD1	13	TRBV20-1	many	TRBJ2-7	CSVTRDSGYEQYF	TGCAGTGTTACCCGGGACAGTGGGTACGAGCAGTACTTC
NA	11	TRBV6-1	few	TRBJ1-2	CASTGNYGYTF	TGTGCCAGCACAGGGAACTATGGCTACACCTTC
TRBD2	18	TRBV28	few	TRBJ2-4	CASTYAASGNLAKNIQYF	TGTGCCAGCACATATGCGGCTAGCGGGAACCTAGCCAAAAACATTCAGTACTTC
NA	17	TRBV3-1	NA	TRBJ1-1	CASSAGITVPGYTEAFF	TGTGCCAGCAGCGCCGGGATAACAGTCCCAGGGTACACTGAAGCTTTCTTT
NA	15	TRBV19	NA	TRBJ1-5	CASSGQLHSNQPQHF	TGTGCCAGTAGTGGACAACTCCATAGCAATCAGCCCCAGCATTTT
NA	15	TRBV11-2	many	TRBJ1-1	CASSLKVQGFTEAFF	TGTGCCAGCAGCTTAAAGGTCCAGGGGTTCACTGAAGCTTTCTTT
TRBD1	15	TRBV24-1	NA	TRBJ2-3	CATSFGRGRGDTQYF	TGTGCCACCAGTTTCGGCAGGGGGCGAGGAGATACGCAGTATTTT
NA	14	TRBV12-3/TRBV12-4	NA	TRBJ1-4	CASSPDTGNEKLFF	TGTGCCAGCAGTCCAGATACGGGAAATGAAAAACTGTTTTTT
NA	12	TRBV12-3/TRBV12-4	NA	TRBJ1-5	CASSTGNQPQHF	TGTGCCAGCAGTACAGGGAATCAGCCCCAGCATTTT
TRBD2	18	TRBV6-6	NA	TRBJ2-4	CASSQIAGGLRAKNIQYF	TGTGCCAGCAGCCAAATAGCGGGAGGGCTTAGAGCCAAAAACATTCAGTACTTC
TRBD2	16	TRBV7-8	many	TRBJ2-3	CASSPGTSGGTDTQYF	TGTGCCAGCAGCCCTGGGACTAGCGGTGGCACAGATACGCAGTATTTT
TRBD2	13	TRBV7-9	NA	TRBJ2-7	CASRAAGAYEQYF	TGTGCCAGCAGAGCCGCGGGAGCCTACGAGCAGTACTTC
NA	15	TRBV2	few	TRBJ2-5	CASSGYSGYQETQYF	TGTGCCAGCAGTGGATATTCAGGGTACCAAGAGACCCAGTACTTC
NA	16	TRBV18	few	TRBJ2-6	CASSPLSGAGANVLTF	TGTGCCAGCTCACCACTATCCGGGGCTGGGGCCAACGTCCTGACTTTC
NA	12	TRBV7-3	NA	TRBJ2-3	CASSSIASTQYF	TGTGCCAGCAGCTCAATAGCGAGTACGCAGTATTTT
TRBD2	17	TRBV2	many	TRBJ2-1	CASFRTSGALGVNEQFF	TGTGCCAGCTTCCGGACTAGCGGGGCGCTTGGCGTAAATGAGCAGTTCTTC